Here is one T cell receptor (beta chain) with its context. Its specificity is unknown. The sample belongs to a study of CD8 T cells in ankylosing spondylitis. Findings and limits, study-wide: The study identified a TCR beta motif of eight highly homologous variants that appeared characteristic of ankylosing spondylitis blood.

Germline CDR1 MNHNY, CDR2 SVGAGI (reference sequence). The CDR3 has 13 amino acids. Trimming at V came to 10 bases and at J to 3 bases, leaving 7 bases not matched to a gene. TCRdb reprocessed the 5' RACE reads with MiXCR, giving one entry per CDR3 protein. The sample holds 350,000 or so distinct CDR3 sequences, roughly 8% seen once. Sequencing used blood, either unsorted or a sorted T cell fraction (not recorded which). The chain has TRBV6-6 and TRBJ2-5; the match to TRBD2 covers 8 bases. The TCR comes from a male donor with ankylosing spondylitis. DNA of the CDR3: TGTGCCACCCAGCGGGAGAGTAAAGAGACCCAGTACTTC. It specifies CATQRESKETQYF.